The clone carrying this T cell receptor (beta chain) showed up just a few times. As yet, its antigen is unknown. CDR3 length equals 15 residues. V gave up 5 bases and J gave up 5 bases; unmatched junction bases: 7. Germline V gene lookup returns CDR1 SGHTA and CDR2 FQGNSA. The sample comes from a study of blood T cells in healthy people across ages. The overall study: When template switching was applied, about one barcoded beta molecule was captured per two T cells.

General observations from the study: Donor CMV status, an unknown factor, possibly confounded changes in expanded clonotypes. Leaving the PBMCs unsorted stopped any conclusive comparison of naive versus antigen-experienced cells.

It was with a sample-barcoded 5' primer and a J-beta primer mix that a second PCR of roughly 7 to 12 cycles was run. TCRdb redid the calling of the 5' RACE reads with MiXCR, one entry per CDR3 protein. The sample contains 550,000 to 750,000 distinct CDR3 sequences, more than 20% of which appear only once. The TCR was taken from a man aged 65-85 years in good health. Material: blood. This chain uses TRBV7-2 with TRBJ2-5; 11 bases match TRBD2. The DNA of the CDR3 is TGTGCCAGCAGCGGGACTAGCGGCGCTAGGGAGACCCAGTACTTC. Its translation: CASSGTSGARETQYF.